The sequence of this TCR beta chain was determined in a study of T cell responses to AZD1222 COVID-19 vaccine. About the research overall: Pooling of second doses given at about 4 or about 12 weeks was done. Study observations and caveats: Epitopes outside B.1.351 and B.1.1.7 mutated regions reportedly drew nearly half of spike TCRs. Clonal diversity was possibly underestimated, and the donors were mostly white British, with more females.

Assay used: immunoSEQ multiplex PCR; TCRdb lists only in-frame clones, some missing. The sample gives 150,000 to 170,000 clones, roughly 90% of which show up once; around 18% is in the top ten. About this clone itself: Its antigen is as yet unknown.

V dropped 5 bases and J dropped 0; count of bases not matched to a gene: 16. Per germline, CDR1 MNHNY and CDR2 SVGAGI (reference sequence). The CDR3 loop spans 19 amino acids. Sequenced here: peripheral blood, sampled on day 0 of AZD1222 vaccination. V is TRBV6-6 and J is TRBJ2-3; TRBD2 matches 8 bases. The sequence was collected from an adult in good health. The CDR3 reads CASSPLGRATSGSTDTQYF. The CDR3 coding sequence is TGTGCCAGCAGTCCACTCGGGAGGGCCACTAGCGGAAGCACAGATACGCAGTATTTT.